This TCR beta chain was captured by sequencing in a study of blood T cell repertoires in COVID-19. TCRdb's copy holds only in-frame clones and misses some; the assay was immunoSEQ multiplex PCR. The data contain 320,000 or so clones, 87% of them singletons. With 2 bases clipped from V and 2 bases from J, the junction kept 6 bases outside the gene matches. Germline CDR1 and CDR2: MNHEY and SMNVEV (reference sequence). The CDR3 is 15 amino acids. The sequence came from a woman between 25 and 40 years old who had recovered from COVID-19. The chain couples TRBV27 to TRBJ2-7; 7 bases are a match to TRBD1. Sequencing input: PBMCs or T cells enriched from blood (not recorded which). In DNA, the CDR3 is TGTGCCAGCAGTTTAAGGTCGGGACAGACCTACGAGCAGTACTTC. Encoded protein: CASSLRSGQTYEQYF.